This T cell receptor beta chain was identified during a study of tumor and adjacent non-tumor tissue in lung cancer. Across the study: Histology: around twelve adenocarcinoma, a couple of squamous cell carcinoma, 1 small cell lung cancer. Each sample yielded 3.5 million to 5 million productive TCRbeta reads on average.

With respect to this clonotype: The antigen remains undetermined.

Germline CDR1 is MNHEY and CDR2 is SVGEGT. V was pared by 10 bases and J by 3 bases, with 27 bases between. The CDR3 loop spans 18 amino acids. Three rounds of nested PCR, following a modified ARM-PCR protocol, produced the TCRbeta library. Each CDR3 protein gets one entry after TCRdb re-called the multiplex PCR reads with MiXCR. The table has roughly 49,000 distinct CDR3 sequences, about 79% seen once. Study-wide points: Tumor repertoires had a smaller top 100 clone share than normal lung.

This sample's RNA came from whole unsorted tissue. More than 3 cm separated this lung sample from the edge of the tumor. Donors were chemotherapy-naive, newly diagnosed lung cancer surgical patients in China, August–late 2014. The chain has TRBV6-2 or TRBV6-3 and TRBJ1-4; TRBD1 is a possible D gene (6 bases). What was sequenced was distant non-tumor lung tissue. The clonotype originates from an older woman with non-small cell lung cancer. This CDR3 reads CANRNFGEPDSSNEKLFF. The CDR3 bases are TGTGCCAACAGAAATTTCGGAGAACCGGACAGTTCTAATGAAAAACTGTTTTTT.